The TCR beta chain under discussion was sequenced for a study of blood T cell repertoires in COVID-19. In Seattle, patients joined the study during active infection and were tracked longitudinally. Repertoires were generated with immunoSEQ multiplex PCR, while TCRdb's copy carries only in-frame clones and drops some. This sample has 410,000 or so clones, with roughly 90% found just once. Germline V gives CDR1 LGHDT, CDR2 YNNKEL (reference sequence). The CDR3 has 18 amino acids. V shed 5 bases and J 4 bases; nucleotides not matched to a gene: 15. This chain connects TRBV3-1 (or the pseudogene TRBV3-2) to TRBJ2-1; 9 nucleotides agree with TRBD2. Sequenced material: peripheral blood. The sequence was obtained from a woman in her forties with COVID-19, enrolled during active disease. The CDR3: CASSEGPAGGNFYNEQFF. In DNA, the CDR3 is TGTGCCAGCAGCGAAGGGCCAGCGGGGGGAAATTTTTACAATGAGCAGTTCTTC.